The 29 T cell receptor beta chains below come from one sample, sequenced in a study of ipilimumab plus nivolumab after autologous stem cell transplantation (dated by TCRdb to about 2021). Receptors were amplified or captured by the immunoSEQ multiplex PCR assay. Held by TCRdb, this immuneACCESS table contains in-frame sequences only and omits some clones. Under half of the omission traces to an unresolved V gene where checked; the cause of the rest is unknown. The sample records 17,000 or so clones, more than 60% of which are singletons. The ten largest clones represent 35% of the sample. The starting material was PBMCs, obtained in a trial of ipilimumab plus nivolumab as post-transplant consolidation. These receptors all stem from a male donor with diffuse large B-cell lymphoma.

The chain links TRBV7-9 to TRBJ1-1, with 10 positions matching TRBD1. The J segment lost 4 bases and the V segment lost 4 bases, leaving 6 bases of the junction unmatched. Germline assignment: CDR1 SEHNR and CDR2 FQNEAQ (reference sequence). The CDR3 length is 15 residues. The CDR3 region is CASSSDRGRITEAFF. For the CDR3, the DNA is TGTGCCAGCAGCTCCGACAGGGGGCGCATCACTGAAGCTTTCTTT.

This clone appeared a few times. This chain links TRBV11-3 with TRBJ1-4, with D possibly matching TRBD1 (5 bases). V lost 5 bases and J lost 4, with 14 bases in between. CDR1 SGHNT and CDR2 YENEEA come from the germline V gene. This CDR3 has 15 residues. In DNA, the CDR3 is TGTGCCAGCAGCCGACGGGACTCGATTAATGAAAAACTGTTTTTT. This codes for CASSRRDSINEKLFF.

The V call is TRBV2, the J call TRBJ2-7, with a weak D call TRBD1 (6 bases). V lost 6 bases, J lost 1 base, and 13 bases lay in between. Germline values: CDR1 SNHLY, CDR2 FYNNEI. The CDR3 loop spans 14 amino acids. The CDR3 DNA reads TGTGCCAGCAGGGATGACAGGCAGTCCTACGAGCAGTACTTC. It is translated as CASRDDRQSYEQYF.

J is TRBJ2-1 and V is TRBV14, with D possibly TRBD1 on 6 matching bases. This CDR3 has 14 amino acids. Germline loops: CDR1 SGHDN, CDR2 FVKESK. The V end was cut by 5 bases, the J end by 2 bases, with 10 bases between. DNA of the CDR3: TGTGCCAGCAGCTTTGGGGGCACCTACAATGAGCAGTTCTTC. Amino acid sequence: CASSFGGTYNEQFF. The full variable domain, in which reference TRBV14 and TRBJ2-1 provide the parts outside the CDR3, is EAGVTQFPSHSVIEKGQTVTLRCDPISGHDNLYWYRRVMGKEIKFLLHFVKESKQDESGMPNNRFLAERTGGTYSTLKVQPAELEDSGVYFCASSFGGTYNEQFFGPGTRLTVL.

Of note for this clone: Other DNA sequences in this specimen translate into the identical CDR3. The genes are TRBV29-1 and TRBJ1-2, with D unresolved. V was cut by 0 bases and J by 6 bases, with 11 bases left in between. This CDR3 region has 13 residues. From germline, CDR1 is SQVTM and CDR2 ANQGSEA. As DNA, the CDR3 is TGCAGCGTTGAAGACCCCGGGTCCAATGGCTACACCTTC. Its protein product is CSVEDPGSNGYTF. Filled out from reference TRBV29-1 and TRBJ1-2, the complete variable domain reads SAVISQKPSRDICQRGTSLTIQCQVDSQVTMMFWYRQQPGQSLTLIATANQGSEATYESGFVIDKFPISRPNLTFSTLTVSNMSPEDSSIYLCSVEDPGSNGYTFGSGTRLTVV.

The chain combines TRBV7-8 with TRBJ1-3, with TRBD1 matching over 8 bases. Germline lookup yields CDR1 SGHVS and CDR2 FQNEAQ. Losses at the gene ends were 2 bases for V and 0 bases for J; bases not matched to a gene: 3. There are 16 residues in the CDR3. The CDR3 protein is CASSLRDRNSGNTIYF. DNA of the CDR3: TGTGCCAGCAGCTTAAGGGACAGGAACTCTGGAAACACCATATATTTT.

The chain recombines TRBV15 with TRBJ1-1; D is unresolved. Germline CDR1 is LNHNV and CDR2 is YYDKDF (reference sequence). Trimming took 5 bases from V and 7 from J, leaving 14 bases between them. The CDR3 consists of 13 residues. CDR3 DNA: TGTGCCACCAGCTACGTAGGTCGAGGTGAAGCTTTCTTT. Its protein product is CATSYVGRGEAFF.

Here the CDR3 DNA reads TGTGCCAGCAGCCAAGGATGGACAGGGGATTCTCTCGGAGGGGCTTTCTTT. Its protein product is CASSQGWTGDSLGGAFF. The chain links TRBV14 to TRBJ1-1; 9 bases match TRBD1. V shed 1 base, J shed 11 bases, and the junction held 17 bases outside the gene matches. The CDR3 loop spans 17 amino acids. Germline CDR1 is SGHDN and CDR2 is FVKESK.

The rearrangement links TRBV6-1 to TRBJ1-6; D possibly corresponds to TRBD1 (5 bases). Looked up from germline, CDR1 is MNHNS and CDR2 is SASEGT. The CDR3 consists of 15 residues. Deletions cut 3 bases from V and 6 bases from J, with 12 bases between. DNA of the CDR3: TGTGCCAGCAGTGATTGGGGGTCGGCTAATTCACCCCTCCACTTT. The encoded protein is CASSDWGSANSPLHF.

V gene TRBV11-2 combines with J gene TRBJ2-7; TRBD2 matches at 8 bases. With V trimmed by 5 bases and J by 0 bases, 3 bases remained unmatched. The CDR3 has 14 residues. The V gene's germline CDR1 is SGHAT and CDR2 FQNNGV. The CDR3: CASSPRGASYEQYF. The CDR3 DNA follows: TGTGCCAGCAGCCCGCGGGGGGCCTCCTACGAGCAGTACTTC. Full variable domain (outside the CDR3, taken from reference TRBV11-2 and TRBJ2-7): EAGVAQSPRYKIIEKRQSVAFWCNPISGHATLYWYQQILGQGPKLLIQFQNNGVVDDSQLPKDRFSAERLKGVDSTLKIQPAKLEDSAVYLCASSPRGASYEQYFGPGTRLTVT.

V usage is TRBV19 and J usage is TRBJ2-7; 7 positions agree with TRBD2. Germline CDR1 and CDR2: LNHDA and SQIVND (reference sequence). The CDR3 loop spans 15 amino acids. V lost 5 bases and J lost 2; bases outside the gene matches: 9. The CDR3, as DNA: TGTGCCAGTAGTGCGCGGCAGGGAGGGACCTACGAGCAGTACTTC. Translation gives CASSARQGGTYEQYF. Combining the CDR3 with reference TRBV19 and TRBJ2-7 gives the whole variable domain DGGITQSPKYLFRKEGQNVTLSCEQNLNHDAMYWYRQDPGQGLRLIYYSQIVNDFQKGDIAEGYSVSREKKESFPLTVTSAQKNPTAFYLCASSARQGGTYEQYFGPGTRLTVT.

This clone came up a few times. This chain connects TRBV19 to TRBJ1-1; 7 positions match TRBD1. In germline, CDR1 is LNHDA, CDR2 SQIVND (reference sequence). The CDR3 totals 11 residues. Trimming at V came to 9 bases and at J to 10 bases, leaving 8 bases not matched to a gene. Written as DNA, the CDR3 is TGTGCCAGCAGACAGGGTCTAAGAGCTTTCTTT. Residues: CASRQGLRAFF.

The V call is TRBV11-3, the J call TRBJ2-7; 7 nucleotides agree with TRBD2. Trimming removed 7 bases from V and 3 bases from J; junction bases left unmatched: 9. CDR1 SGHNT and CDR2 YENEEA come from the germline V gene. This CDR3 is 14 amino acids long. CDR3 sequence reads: CASTGVVAGYEQYF. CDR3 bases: TGTGCCAGCACCGGGGTGGTAGCGGGCTACGAGCAGTACTTC.

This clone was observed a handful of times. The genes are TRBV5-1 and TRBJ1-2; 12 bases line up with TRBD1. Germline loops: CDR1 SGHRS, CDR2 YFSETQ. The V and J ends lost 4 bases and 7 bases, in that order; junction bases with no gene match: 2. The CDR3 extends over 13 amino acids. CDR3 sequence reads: CASSGGQGAGYTF. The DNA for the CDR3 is TGCGCCAGCAGCGGGGGACAGGGGGCTGGCTACACCTTC.

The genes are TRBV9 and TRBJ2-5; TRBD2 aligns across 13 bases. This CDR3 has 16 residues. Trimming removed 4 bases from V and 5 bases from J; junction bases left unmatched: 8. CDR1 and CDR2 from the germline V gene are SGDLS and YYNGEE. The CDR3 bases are TGTGCCAGCAGCCCAGGGGTGACTAGCGGGAGGGAGACCCAGTACTTC. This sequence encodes CASSPGVTSGRETQYF.

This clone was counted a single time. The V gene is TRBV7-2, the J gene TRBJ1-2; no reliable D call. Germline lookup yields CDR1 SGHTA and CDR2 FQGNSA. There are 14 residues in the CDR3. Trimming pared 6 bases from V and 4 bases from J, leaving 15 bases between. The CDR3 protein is CASSHLGRPYGYTF. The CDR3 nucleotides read TGTGCCAGCAGTCACCTCGGCAGACCCTATGGCTACACCTTC.

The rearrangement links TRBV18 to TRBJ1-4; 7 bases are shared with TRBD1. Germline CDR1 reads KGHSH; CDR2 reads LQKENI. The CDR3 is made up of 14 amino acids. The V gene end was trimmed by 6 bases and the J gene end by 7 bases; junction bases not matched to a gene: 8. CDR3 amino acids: CASSLTGVAEKLFF. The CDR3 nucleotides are TGTGCCAGCTCGCTCACAGGGGTGGCTGAAAAACTGTTTTTT. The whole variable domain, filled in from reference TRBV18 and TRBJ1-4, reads NAGVMQNPRHLVRRRGQEARLRCSPMKGHSHVYWYRQLPEEGLKFMVYLQKENIIDESGMPKERFSAEFPKEGPSILRIQQVVRGDSAAYFCASSLTGVAEKLFFGSGTQLSVL.

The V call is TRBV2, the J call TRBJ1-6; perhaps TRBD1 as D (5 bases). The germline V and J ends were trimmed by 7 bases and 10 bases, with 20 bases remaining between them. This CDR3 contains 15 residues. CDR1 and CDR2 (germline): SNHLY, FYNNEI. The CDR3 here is CASTTGGAADSPLHF. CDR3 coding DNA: TGTGCCAGCACCACGGGGGGAGCAGCCGACTCACCCCTCCACTTT. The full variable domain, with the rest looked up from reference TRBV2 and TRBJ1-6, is EPEVTQTPSHQVTQMGQEVILRCVPISNHLYFYWYRQILGQKVEFLVSFYNNEISEKSEIFDDQFSVERPDGSNFTLKIRSTKLEDSAMYFCASTTGGAADSPLHFGNGTRLTVT.

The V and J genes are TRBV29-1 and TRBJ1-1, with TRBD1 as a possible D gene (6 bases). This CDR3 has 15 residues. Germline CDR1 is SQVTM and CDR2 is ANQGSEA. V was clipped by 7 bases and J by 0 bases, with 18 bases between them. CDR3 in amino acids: CSEKTGAAMNTEAFF. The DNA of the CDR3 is TGCAGCGAAAAGACAGGTGCAGCCATGAACACTGAAGCTTTCTTT. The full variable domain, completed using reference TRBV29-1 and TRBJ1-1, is SAVISQKPSRDICQRGTSLTIQCQVDSQVTMMFWYRQQPGQSLTLIATANQGSEATYESGFVIDKFPISRPNLTFSTLTVSNMSPEDSSIYLCSEKTGAAMNTEAFFGQGTRLTVV.

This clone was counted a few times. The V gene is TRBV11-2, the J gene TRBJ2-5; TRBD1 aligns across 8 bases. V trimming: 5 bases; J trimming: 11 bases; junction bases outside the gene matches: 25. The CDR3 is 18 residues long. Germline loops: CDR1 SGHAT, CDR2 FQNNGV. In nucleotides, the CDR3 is TGTGCCAGCAGCCCTTCGGGTCGGACAGGGACTTTCTACGAGGGGCAGTACTTC. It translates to CASSPSGRTGTFYEGQYF. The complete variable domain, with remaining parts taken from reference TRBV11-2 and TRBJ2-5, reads EAGVAQSPRYKIIEKRQSVAFWCNPISGHATLYWYQQILGQGPKLLIQFQNNGVVDDSQLPKDRFSAERLKGVDSTLKIQPAKLEDSAVYLCASSPSGRTGTFYEGQYFGPGTRLLVL.

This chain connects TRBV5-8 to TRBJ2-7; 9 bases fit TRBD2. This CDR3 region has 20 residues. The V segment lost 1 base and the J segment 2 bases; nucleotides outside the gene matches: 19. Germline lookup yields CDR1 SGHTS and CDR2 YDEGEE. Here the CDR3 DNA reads TGTGCCAGCAGCTTGCCATTTCCCGATCTAGCGGGATTTCGCGCCTACGAGCAGTACTTC. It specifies CASSLPFPDLAGFRAYEQYF.

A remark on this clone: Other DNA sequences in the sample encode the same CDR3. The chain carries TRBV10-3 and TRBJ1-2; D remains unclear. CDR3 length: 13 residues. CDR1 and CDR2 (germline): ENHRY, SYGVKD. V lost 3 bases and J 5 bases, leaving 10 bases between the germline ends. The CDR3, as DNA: TGTGCCATCAGTGAATCTGAGTGGTATGGCTACACCTTC. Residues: CAISESEWYGYTF.

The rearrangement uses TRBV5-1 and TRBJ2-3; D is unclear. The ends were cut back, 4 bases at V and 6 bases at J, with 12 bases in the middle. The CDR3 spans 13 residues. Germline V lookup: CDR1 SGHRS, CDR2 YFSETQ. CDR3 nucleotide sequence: TGCGCCAGCAGCCGCCCTTCTGGGGATACGCAGTATTTT. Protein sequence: CASSRPSGDTQYF.

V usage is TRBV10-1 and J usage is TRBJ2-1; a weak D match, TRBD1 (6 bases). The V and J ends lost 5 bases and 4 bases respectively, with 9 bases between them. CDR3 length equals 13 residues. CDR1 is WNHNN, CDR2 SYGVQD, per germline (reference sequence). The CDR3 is CASSQGPYNEQFF. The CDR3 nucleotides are TGCGCCAGCAGTCAGGGGCCATACAATGAGCAGTTCTTC.

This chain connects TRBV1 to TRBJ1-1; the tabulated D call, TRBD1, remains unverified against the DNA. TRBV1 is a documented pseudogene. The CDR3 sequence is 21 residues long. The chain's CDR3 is CTSSQNDNLQGPSILNTEAFF. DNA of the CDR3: TGCACCAGCAGCCAAAATGATAACTTACAGGGGCCAAGTATTCTGAACACTGAAGCTTTCTTT.

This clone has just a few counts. The CDR3, as DNA: TGTGCCAGCTCTGAATATCGGGCAGACCAAGAGACCCAGTACTTC. Its protein is CASSEYRADQETQYF. This chain uses TRBV25-1 with TRBJ2-5; D is uncertain. V lost 8 bases and J lost 0, with 16 bases in between. The CDR3 consists of 15 residues. Germline-derived CDR1 and CDR2 are MGHDK and SYGVNS.

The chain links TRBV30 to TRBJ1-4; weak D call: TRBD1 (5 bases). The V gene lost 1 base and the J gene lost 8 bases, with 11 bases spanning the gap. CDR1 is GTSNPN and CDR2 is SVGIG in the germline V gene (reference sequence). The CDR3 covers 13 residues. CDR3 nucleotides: TGTGCCTGGAGTGCGAAAGGGGTGGAAAAACTGTTTTTT. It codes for CAWSAKGVEKLFF.

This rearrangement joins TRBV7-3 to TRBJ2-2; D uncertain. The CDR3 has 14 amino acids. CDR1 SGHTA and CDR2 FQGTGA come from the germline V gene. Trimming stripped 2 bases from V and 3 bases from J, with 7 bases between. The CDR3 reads CASSLAWDTGELFF. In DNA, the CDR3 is TGTGCCAGCAGCTTAGCATGGGACACCGGGGAGCTGTTTTTT.

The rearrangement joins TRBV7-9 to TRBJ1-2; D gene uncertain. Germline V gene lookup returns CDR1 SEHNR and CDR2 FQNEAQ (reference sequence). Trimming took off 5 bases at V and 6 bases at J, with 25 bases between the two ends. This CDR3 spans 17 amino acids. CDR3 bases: TGTGCCAGCAGCCGCCTCTACCGGGCGAAAGGATGGAATGGCTACACCTTC. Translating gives CASSRLYRAKGWNGYTF.